One TCR beta chain is described in this entry. This clone's antigen is unknown. Base-call qualities are not available, and no considerably larger clone is one nucleotide away. This sample is part of a study of blood T cell repertoires in COVID-19 (dated by TCRdb to about 2020). With respect to the entire study: Collaborator samples came from the United States, Italy and Spain and covered acute and convalescent phases of COVID-19. The material from the prospective study consisted of cDNA or gDNA derived from T cells, B-cell-depleted T cells, or PBMCs. Subjects who had been exposed to COVID-19, were actively infected with it, or had recovered from it provided the deeply sampled blood TCRbeta repertoires that made up the dataset. The repertoires were made available in a free public database intended to serve as a resource for research on the immune response to SARS-CoV-2. The samples were drawn from two sources: the first 160 participants of the ongoing ImmuneRACE study, and fewer than 1,500 subjects contributed by 6 global collaborators. Sample metadata almost always included a de-identified subject ID, COVID-19 status, age in years and sex. Where available, HLA class I and class II types were obtained from metadata supplied by the sample provider rather than from assay-based typing. The study at large found these results: The quantity of clinical and demographic metadata differed by source and by participant and was supplied without curation.

V gives up 4 bases and J gives up 4 bases, and the segment between their germline ends measures 11 bases. The CDR1 and CDR2 encoded by the germline V gene are SGDLS and YYNGEE. Including cysteine and phenylalanine, the CDR3 has 13 amino acids. Only the CDR3 portion is preserved as DNA: 39 bases, with reading frame beginning at the first base. The collaborating institutions used their own protocols to collect whole blood in K2EDTA tubes. For TCRbeta analysis, collaborators shipped samples in one of three forms: frozen whole blood, isolated PBMCs, or DNA extracted from either of those sample types. TCRbeta CDR3 regions were amplified from genomic DNA by means of the immunoSEQ Assay, a bias-controlled multiplex PCR. From the authors' description of their analysis: The number of nucleated cells in each sample was estimated by amplification of reference gene primers within the assay. To quantify the absolute abundance of each unique TCRbeta CDR3 rearrangement, sequence reads were collapsed and filtered. For each sample, productive Simpson clonality was calculated by taking the square root of Simpson's diversity index across productive rearrangements. TCRdb took this table from immuneACCESS and kept in-frame rearrangements with V and J called. Such tables lack part of the clones; where checked against another copy, unresolved V genes explain under half of the gap, and the rest is unexplained. V, J and clone size were drawn from that table, and D and trimming were deduced from the DNA. The sample yields under 15,000 clones; about 85% were counted once. 28% of the sample is taken by the ten largest.

The origin of this receptor is a human donor in a cohort sampled during active COVID-19. The sequenced sample consisted of peripheral blood. The V gene is TRBV9 and the J gene is TRBJ1-1; a tentative D match to TRBD1 spans 5 bases. In nucleotide form, the sequence is TGTGCCAGCAGCCCTCAGGGTGTCACTGAAGCTTTCTTT. Its translation reads: CASSPQGVTEAFF.